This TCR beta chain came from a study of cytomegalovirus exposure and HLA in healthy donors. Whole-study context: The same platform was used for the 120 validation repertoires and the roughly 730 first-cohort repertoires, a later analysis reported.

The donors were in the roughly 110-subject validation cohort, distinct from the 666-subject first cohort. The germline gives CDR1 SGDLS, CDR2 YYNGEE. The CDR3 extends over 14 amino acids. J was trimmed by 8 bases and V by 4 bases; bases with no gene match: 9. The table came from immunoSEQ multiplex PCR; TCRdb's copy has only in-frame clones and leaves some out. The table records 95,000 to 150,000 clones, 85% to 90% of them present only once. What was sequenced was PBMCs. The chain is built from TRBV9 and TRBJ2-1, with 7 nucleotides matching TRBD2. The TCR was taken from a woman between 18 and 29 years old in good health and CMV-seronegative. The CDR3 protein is CASSSGRGGDEQFF. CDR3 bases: TGTGCCAGCAGCTCAGGCCGGGGAGGGGATGAGCAGTTCTTC.